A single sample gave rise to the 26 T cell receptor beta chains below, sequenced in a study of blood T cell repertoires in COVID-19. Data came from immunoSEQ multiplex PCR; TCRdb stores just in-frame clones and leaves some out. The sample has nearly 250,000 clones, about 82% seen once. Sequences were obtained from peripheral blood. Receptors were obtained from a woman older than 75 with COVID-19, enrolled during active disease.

CDR3 sequence reads: CASSLGAGGGKLFF. The CDR3 DNA reads TGTGCCAGCAGCTTGGGAGCAGGGGGAGGAAAACTGTTTTTT. The gene calls are TRBV11-2 and TRBJ1-4, with TRBD1 matching 7 bases. Germline lookup yields CDR1 SGHAT and CDR2 FQNNGV. V shed 3 bases and J 10 bases; nucleotides not matched to a gene: 8. This CDR3 spans 14 amino acids. Looking up the rest from reference TRBV11-2 and TRBJ1-4 gives the full variable domain: EAGVAQSPRYKIIEKRQSVAFWCNPISGHATLYWYQQILGQGPKLLIQFQNNGVVDDSQLPKDRFSAERLKGVDSTLKIQPAKLEDSAVYLCASSLGAGGGKLFFGSGTQLSVL.

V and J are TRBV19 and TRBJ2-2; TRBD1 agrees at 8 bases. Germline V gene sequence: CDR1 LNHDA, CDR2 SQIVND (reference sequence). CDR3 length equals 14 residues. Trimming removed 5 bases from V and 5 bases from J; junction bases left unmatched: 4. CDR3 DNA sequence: TGTGCCAGTAGTCAAACAGGGGGGACCGGGGAGCTGTTTTTT. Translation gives CASSQTGGTGELFF.

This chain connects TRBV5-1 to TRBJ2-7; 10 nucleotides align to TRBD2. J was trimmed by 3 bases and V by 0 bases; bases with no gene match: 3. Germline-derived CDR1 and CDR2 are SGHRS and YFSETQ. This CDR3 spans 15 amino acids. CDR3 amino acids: CASSLASSGGYEQYF. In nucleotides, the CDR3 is TGCGCCAGCAGCTTGGCGTCTAGCGGGGGCTACGAGCAGTACTTC.

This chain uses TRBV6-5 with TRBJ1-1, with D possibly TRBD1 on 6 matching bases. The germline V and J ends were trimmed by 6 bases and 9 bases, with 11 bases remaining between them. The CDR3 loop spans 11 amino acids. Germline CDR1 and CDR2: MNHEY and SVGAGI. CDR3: CASSNQGQAFF. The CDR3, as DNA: TGTGCCAGCAGCAACCAGGGGCAAGCTTTCTTT.

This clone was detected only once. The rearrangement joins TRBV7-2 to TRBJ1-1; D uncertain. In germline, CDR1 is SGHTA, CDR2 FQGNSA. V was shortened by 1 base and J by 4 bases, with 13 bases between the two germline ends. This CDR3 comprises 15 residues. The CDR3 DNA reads TGTGCCAGCAGCTTAGAGGGTGGAGGTGGCACTGAAGCTTTCTTT. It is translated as CASSLEGGGGTEAFF. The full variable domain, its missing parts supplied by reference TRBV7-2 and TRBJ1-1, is GAGVSQSPSNKVTEKGKDVELRCDPISGHTALYWYRQSLGQGLEFLIYFQGNSAPDKSGLPSDRFSAERTGGSVSTLTIQRTQQEDSAVYLCASSLEGGGGTEAFFGQGTRLTVV.

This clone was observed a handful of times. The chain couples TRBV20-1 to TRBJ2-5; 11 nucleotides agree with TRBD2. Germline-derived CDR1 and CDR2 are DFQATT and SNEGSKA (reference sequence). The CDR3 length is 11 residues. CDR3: CTGLAGETQYF. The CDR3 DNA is TGCACCGGACTAGCGGGAGAGACCCAGTACTTC.

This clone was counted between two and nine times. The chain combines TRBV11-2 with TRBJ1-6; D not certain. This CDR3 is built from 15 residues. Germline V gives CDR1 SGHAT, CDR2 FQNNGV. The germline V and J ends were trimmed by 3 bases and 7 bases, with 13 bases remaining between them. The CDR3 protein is CASSLIPASNSPLHF. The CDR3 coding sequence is TGTGCCAGCAGCTTGATCCCCGCGAGCAATTCACCCCTCCACTTT. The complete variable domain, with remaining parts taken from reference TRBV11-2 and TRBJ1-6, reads EAGVAQSPRYKIIEKRQSVAFWCNPISGHATLYWYQQILGQGPKLLIQFQNNGVVDDSQLPKDRFSAERLKGVDSTLKIQPAKLEDSAVYLCASSLIPASNSPLHFGNGTRLTVT.

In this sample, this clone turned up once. The CDR3 coding sequence is TGTGCCAGCAGCATTTGGGGGCAGGGCAACACAGATACGCAGTATTTT. It encodes CASSIWGQGNTDTQYF. The rearrangement uses TRBV28 and TRBJ2-3; D perhaps matches TRBD1 (6 bases). The CDR3 contains 16 residues. V was pared by 6 bases and J by 2 bases, with 18 bases between. The germline CDR1 and CDR2 sequences are MDHEN and SYDVKM. Supplemented by reference TRBV28 and TRBJ2-3, the full variable domain reads DVKVTQSSRYLVKRTGEKVFLECVQDMDHENMFWYRQDPGLGLRLIYFSYDVKMKEKGDIPEGYSVSREKKERFSLILESASTNQTSMYLCASSIWGQGNTDTQYFGPGTRLTVL.

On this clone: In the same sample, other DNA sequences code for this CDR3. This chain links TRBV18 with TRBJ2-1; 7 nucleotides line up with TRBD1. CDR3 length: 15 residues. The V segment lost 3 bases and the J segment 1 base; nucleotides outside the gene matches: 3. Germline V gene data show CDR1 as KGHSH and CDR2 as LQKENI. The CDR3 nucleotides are TGTGCCAGCTCACCCCAGGGGGTTTCCTACAATGAGCAGTTCTTC. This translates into CASSPQGVSYNEQFF.

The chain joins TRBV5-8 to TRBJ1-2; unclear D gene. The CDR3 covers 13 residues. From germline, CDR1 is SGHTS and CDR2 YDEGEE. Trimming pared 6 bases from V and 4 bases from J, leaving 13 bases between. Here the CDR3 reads CASTPVNSYGYTF. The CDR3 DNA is TGTGCCAGCACCCCTGTCAACAGCTATGGCTACACCTTC.

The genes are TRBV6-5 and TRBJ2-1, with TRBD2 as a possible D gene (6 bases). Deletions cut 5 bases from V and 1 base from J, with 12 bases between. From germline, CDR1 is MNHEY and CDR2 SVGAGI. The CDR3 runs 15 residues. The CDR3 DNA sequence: TGTGCCAGCAGTAGCGGGCTTGGGTCCTACAATGAGCAGTTCTTC. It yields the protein CASSSGLGSYNEQFF.

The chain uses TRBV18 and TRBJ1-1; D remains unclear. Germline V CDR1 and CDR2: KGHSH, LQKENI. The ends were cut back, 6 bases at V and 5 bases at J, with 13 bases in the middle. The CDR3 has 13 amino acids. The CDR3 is CASSPREVTEAFF. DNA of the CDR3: TGTGCCAGCTCCCCCCGTGAGGTTACTGAAGCTTTCTTT. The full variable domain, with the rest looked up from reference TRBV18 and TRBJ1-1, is NAGVMQNPRHLVRRRGQEARLRCSPMKGHSHVYWYRQLPEEGLKFMVYLQKENIIDESGMPKERFSAEFPKEGPSILRIQQVVRGDSAAYFCASSPREVTEAFFGQGTRLTVV.

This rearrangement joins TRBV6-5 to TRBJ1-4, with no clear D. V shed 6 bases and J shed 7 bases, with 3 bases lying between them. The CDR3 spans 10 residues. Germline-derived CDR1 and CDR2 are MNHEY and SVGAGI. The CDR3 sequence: CASRAEKLFF. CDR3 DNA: TGTGCCAGCAGGGCTGAAAAACTGTTTTTT.

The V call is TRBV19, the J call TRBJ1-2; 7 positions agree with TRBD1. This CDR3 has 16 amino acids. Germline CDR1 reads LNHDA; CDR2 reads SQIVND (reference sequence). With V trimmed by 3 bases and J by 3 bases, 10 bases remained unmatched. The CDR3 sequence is CASSIFAQGVDYGYTF. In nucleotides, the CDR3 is TGTGCCAGTAGTATTTTCGCCCAGGGGGTTGACTATGGCTACACCTTC.

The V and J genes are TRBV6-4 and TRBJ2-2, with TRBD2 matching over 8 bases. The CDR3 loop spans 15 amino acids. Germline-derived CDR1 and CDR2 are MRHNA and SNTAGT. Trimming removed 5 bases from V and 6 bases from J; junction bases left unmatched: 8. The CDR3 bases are TGTGCCAGCAGTTCCCAACCTAGCGGGCCCGGGGAGCTGTTTTTT. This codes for CASSSQPSGPGELFF.

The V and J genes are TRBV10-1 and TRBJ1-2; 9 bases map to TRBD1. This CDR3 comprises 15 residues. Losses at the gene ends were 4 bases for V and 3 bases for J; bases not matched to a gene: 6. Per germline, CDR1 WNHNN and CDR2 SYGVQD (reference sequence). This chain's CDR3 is CASSGGQGLYYGYTF. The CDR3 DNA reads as TGCGCCAGCAGTGGTGGACAGGGGCTATACTATGGCTACACCTTC.

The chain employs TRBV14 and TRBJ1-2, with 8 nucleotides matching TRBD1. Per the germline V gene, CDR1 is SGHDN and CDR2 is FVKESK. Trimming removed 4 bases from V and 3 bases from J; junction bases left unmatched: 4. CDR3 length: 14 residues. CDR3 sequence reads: CASSLQGDHYGYTF. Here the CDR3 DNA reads TGTGCCAGCAGCCTACAGGGGGATCACTATGGCTACACCTTC.

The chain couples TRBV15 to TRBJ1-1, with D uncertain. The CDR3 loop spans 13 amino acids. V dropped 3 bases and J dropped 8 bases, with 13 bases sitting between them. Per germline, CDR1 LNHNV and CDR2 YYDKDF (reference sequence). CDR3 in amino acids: CATSRARREEAFF. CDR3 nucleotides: TGTGCCACCAGCAGGGCCCGACGGGAAGAAGCTTTCTTT.

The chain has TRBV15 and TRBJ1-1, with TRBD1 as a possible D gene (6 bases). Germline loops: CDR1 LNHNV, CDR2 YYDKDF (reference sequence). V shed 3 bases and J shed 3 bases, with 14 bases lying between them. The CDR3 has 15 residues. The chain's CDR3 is CATSRTQGRDTEAFF. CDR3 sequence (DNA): TGTGCCACCAGCAGGACACAGGGCCGTGACACTGAAGCTTTCTTT.

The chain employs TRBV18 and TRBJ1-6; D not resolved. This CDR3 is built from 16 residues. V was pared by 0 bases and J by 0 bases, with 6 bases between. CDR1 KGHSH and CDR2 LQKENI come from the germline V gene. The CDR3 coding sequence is TGTGCCAGCTCACCACCGTCGAGCTCCTATAATTCACCCCTCCACTTT. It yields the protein CASSPPSSSYNSPLHF.

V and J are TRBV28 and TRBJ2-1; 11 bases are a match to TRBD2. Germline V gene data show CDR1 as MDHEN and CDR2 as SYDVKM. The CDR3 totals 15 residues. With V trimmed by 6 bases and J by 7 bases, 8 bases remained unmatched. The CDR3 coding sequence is TGTGCCAGCAGAGTACTAGCGGGGGATCTAAATGAGCAGTTCTTC. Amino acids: CASRVLAGDLNEQFF.

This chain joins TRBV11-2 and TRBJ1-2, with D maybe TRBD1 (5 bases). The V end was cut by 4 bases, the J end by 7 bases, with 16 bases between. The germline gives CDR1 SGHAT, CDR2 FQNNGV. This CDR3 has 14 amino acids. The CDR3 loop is CASSSRAQGSGYTF. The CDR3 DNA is TGTGCCAGCAGCTCAAGGGCGCAGGGTAGTGGCTACACCTTC.

CDR3 sequence: CASRRQTGTGLRGGYTF. As DNA, the CDR3 is TGTGCCAGCAGGCGCCAAACCGGGACAGGACTTAGGGGTGGCTACACCTTC. The genes are TRBV28 and TRBJ1-2, with 8 nucleotides matching TRBD1. Germline trimming cut 6 bases from V and 7 bases from J; bases unmatched to any gene: 19. CDR3 length: 17 amino acids. Per the germline V gene, CDR1 is MDHEN and CDR2 is SYDVKM.

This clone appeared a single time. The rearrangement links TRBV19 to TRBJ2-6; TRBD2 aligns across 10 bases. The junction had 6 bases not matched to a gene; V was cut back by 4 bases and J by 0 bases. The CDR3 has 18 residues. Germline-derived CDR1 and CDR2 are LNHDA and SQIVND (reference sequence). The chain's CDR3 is CASSRGAGGRSGANVLTF. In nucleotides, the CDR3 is TGTGCCAGTAGTAGGGGAGCGGGGGGGCGCTCTGGGGCCAACGTCCTGACTTTC.

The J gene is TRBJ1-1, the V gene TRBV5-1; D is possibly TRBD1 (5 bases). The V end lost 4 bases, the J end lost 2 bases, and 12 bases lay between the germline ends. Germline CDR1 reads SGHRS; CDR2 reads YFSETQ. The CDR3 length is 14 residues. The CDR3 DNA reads TGCGCCAGCAGCGCCGTGGGGGGAAACACTGAAGCTTTCTTT. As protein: CASSAVGGNTEAFF.

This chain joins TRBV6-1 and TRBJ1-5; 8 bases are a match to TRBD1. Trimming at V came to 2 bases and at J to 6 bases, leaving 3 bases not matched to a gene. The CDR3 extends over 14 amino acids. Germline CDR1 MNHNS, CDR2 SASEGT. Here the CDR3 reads CASSEQGARQPQHF. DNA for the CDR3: TGTGCCAGCAGTGAACAGGGGGCCCGTCAGCCCCAGCATTTT.